The present TCR beta chain was sequenced within a study of T cells after yellow fever vaccination. Study results and limitations: Abundant clonotypes (contaminants from the bulk population) could be present in FACS-sorted repertoires.

In TCRdb, the 5' RACE reads were re-called with MiXCR into one record per CDR3 protein. The table shows some 400,000 distinct CDR3 sequences, with 6.2% occurring only once. The V gene lost 1 base and the J gene lost 0 bases, with 16 bases spanning the gap. Germline CDR1 SGHRS, CDR2 YFSETQ. The CDR3 consists of 18 residues. This clonotype was seen many times. Antigen specificity is unknown. The material was PBMCs, obtained 5 days after the yellow fever booster vaccination. The chain carries TRBV5-1 and TRBJ2-2; no clear D. The sequence was obtained from a man in his thirties or forties who received the YFV17D yellow fever vaccine. The CDR3 is CASSLSGFLVANTGELFF. CDR3 bases: TGCGCCAGCAGCTTGAGTGGGTTCCTGGTCGCGAACACCGGGGAGCTGTTTTTT.